This T cell receptor (beta chain) was sequenced in a study of shared clonotypes between healthy human individuals (dated by TCRdb to the early 2020s). Looking at the study overall: A few men and a couple of women, aged 18 to 49 years, made up the cohort. Per donor, three plates each were used for CD4 naive and CD4 memory, two for CD8 naive, and one for CD8 memory. The study deeply sequenced blood TCR repertoires of about five healthy adults to estimate repertoire size and the extent of clonotype sharing between individuals. To increase sequencing depth and limit assay-specific biases, TCR repertoire library preparation and sequencing were carried out by different laboratories using diverse techniques. Leukapheresis yielded between about 0.9 and 9 billion PBMCs per donor. The study at large found these results: Higher generation probabilities were observed for clonotypes shared by all four sorted-subset donors than for non-shared clonotypes. Sampling was restricted to blood, and TCR repertoires in tissues likely differ from the TCR repertoires found in blood. Even with the large sequencing depth, rarefaction of the sorted-subset datasets indicated that sequencing was incomplete. Naive subsets generally had larger estimated clonotype richness than memory subsets. Based on pairwise subsampling, the degree of clonotype sharing among donors was expected to be affected by sequencing depth. The small number of donors limited the genetic and exposure-history diversity represented. When a handful of donors were compared, the shared fraction of clonotypes was around 5.1% for naive CD4, around 3.6% for naive CD8, roughly 2.3% for memory CD4, and 0.35% to 0.4% for memory CD8.

Using the deep immunoSEQ assay, TCR CDR3 regions were amplified from genomic DNA by multiplex PCR. Extracted genomic DNA from each cell subset was spread evenly across all wells of several immunoSEQ 96-well plates, with each plate serving as a replicate. Each replicate PCR for sorted subsets received about 220 ng genomic DNA, equal to roughly 29,000 T cell genomes. The purified libraries were quantified using a Qubit 3.0 fluorometer, sized with a Bioanalyzer 2100, and then quantified again using the KAPA Library Quantification kit. Every immunoSEQ 96-well plate was sequenced on a dedicated single-read 150-cycle Illumina NextSeq 550 flow cell. On the authors' methods: Because only junctional sequences without quality scores were contained in the immunoSEQ output, filtering matching that applied to full-length reads could not be performed. Sequences were annotated with PyIR, a Python wrapper for IgBLAST v1.9, and V/J genes and CDR3 were assigned using IMGT germline references. Reads were filtered out if the reads had weak V/J assignments (E-value above 1e-6), no CDR3, stop codons, out-of-frame junctions, or ambiguous translated residues. V3J clonotypes were defined by identical inferred V gene, J gene, and CDR3 amino acid sequence. To compute the percentage overlap between repertoires, the number of shared unique clonotypes was divided by the size of the smaller repertoire. Three approaches were used to assess repertoire richness: RTK rarefaction, the Chao1 estimator, and Recon v2.1 estimates of unobserved clonotypes. For all TCRbeta clonotypes obtained by the gDNA method from several donors, generation probabilities were computed with OLGA. This is the immuneACCESS table as TCRdb keeps it, with only in-frame sequences that have V and J called. A part of the clones is gone; compared with another copy, unresolved V genes explain less than half, and the rest is unexplained. That table gives V, J and clone size, and the DNA gave D and trimming. The sample data list under 1,100,000 clones, and roughly 74% of these were observed just once. Of the sample, more than 0.55% is held by the ten largest clones.

CDR1 KGHSH and CDR2 LQKENI are derived from the germline V gene. V is pared back by 2 bases and J by 8 bases, with 10 bases lying between the germline termini. The CDR3 covers 13 residues, taking in both the cysteine and the phenylalanine. The DNA shown is the 39-base CDR3, in frame from base 1. Donors were healthy HIV-negative adults with no recently reported acute infections or vaccinations. Only Caucasian adults living in Nashville, Tennessee, USA were represented among the donors. Magnetic negative selection was used to enrich CD4+ T cells, after which naive cells were positively selected on CD45RA and the negative fraction became the memory subset. Blood was obtained by leukapheresis, after which PBMCs were separated by Ficoll-Histopaque density gradient centrifugation and cryopreserved in liquid nitrogen vapor phase. Analytical flow cytometry was used to check the purity and quantity of every magnetically sorted T cell population. Genomic DNA was isolated from each sorted fraction and quantified by UV absorbance on a Nanodrop 2000c.

Details on this clone: The target of this receptor is not known. No base quality values were provided; no much bigger clone lies one nucleotide off.

The rearrangement joined TRBV18 to TRBJ1-5, with a weak D call of TRBD1 (6 bases match). The sample was memory CD4+ T cells from PBMCs. Sample cell subset or site, as interpreted from the label and publication: CD45RA-negative fraction. This TCR was recovered from a man younger than 35 in good health. Some clones in this sample may be carry-over from other donors' samples. The base sequence is TGTGCCAGCTCACCATCCCCAGGGGAGCCCCAGCATTTT. This is translated as CASSPSPGEPQHF.